Reported below is one T cell receptor beta chain. What it recognizes is unknown. The sample originates from a study of response to subunit inactivated influenza vaccine. Whole-study findings and limits: Few new T cells, the authors suggested, are recruited by each seasonal influenza vaccination.

TCRdb processed the RT-PCR reads anew with MiXCR; each CDR3 protein has one entry. The sample carries 400,000 to 650,000 distinct CDR3 sequences, 7.2% recorded once. The CDR3 length is 17 residues. Germline CDR1 MGHRA, CDR2 YSYEKL. V was clipped by 4 bases and J by 6 bases; unmatched bases: 14. This specimen was PBMCs from blood, taken about 24 months after vaccination. The rearrangement links TRBV4-1 to TRBJ2-5, with 10 bases matching TRBD1. This sequence originates from a man aged 50 to 69 who received an inactivated influenza vaccine. CDR3 DNA sequence: TGCGCCAGCAGCCGTGGACAGGGGGAGTATCCATATAAGACCCAGTACTTC. Translated: CASSRGQGEYPYKTQYF.